This T cell receptor beta chain was obtained from a study of T-cell memory formation after mild COVID-19. One entry per CDR3 protein results from TCRdb running MiXCR on the 5' RACE reads. The sample holds 30,000 or so distinct CDR3 sequences, about 21% seen once. Looked up from germline, CDR1 is SGHKS and CDR2 is YYEKEE (reference sequence). There are 14 residues in the CDR3. Trimming shortened V by 3 bases and J by 7 bases, and 16 bases separated the two germline ends. The V and J genes are TRBV5-5 and TRBJ1-1; D perhaps matches TRBD1 (5 bases). The TCR originated in an adult who had mild COVID-19 (a few samples of this study predate the infection). Cell type and time point are not known. The specimen was PBMCs or a T cell subset sorted from them (not recorded which). The CDR3 protein is CASSSLPGSVEAFF. CDR3 sequence (DNA): TGTGCCAGCAGCTCCCTGCCAGGGTCGGTTGAAGCTTTCTTT. Full variable domain (outside the CDR3, taken from reference TRBV5-5 and TRBJ1-1): DAGVTQSPTHLIKTRGQQVTLRCSPISGHKSVSWYQQVLGQGPQFIFQYYEKEERGRGNFPDRFSARQFPNYSSELNVNALLLGDSALYLCASSSLPGSVEAFFGQGTRLTVV.